Listed here are 28 T cell receptor beta chains from one sample, sequenced in a study of T cells in Graves' hyperthyroidism and ophthalmopathy. Amplification yielded TCR beta CDR3 regions, with RNA transcripts as the source. An initial round of RT-PCR targeting the TCR CDR3 relied on the HTBI primer set. TCRdb reanalysed the multiplex PCR reads using MiXCR and keeps one entry per CDR3 protein. The sample shows a few hundred thousand distinct CDR3 sequences, 22% of them seen only once. Specimen: blood. These receptors originate from a man aged 25 to 45 with Graves' ophthalmopathy.

The J gene is TRBJ1-1, the V gene TRBV4-1; D gene ambiguous. Germline V gene data show CDR1 as MGHRA and CDR2 as YSYEKL. V was trimmed by 4 bases and J by 4 bases, leaving 10 bases between them. The CDR3 runs to 13 residues. As DNA, the CDR3 is TGCGCCAGCAGCCGTGAGGGAGGCACTGAAGCTTTCTTT. Translation: CASSREGGTEAFF.

This chain links TRBV24-1 with TRBJ2-2; no clear D. The length of the CDR3 is 15 residues. Trimming stripped 0 bases from V and 3 bases from J, with 7 bases between. The germline V gene encodes CDR1 KGHDR and CDR2 SFDVKD. In nucleotides, the CDR3 is TGTGCCACCAGTGATTTGGAATTCGACACCGGGGAGCTGTTTTTT. Translating it yields CATSDLEFDTGELFF.

In this sample, this clonotype turned up a few times. The chain links TRBV20-1 to TRBJ1-2; D not certain. The CDR3 is 14 residues long. Germline V gives CDR1 DFQATT, CDR2 SNEGSKA (reference sequence). V dropped 0 bases and J dropped 6 bases, with 14 bases sitting between them. The DNA of the CDR3 is TGCAGTGCTAGAGATCTACGACGTCCCGATGGCTACACCTTC. This encodes CSARDLRRPDGYTF.

The V call is TRBV6-5, the J call TRBJ1-2; D not resolved. This CDR3 contains 15 residues. The germline V gene has CDR1 MNHEY and CDR2 SVGAGI. V was cut by 3 bases and J by 4 bases, with 15 bases left in between. The CDR3 bases are TGTGCCAGCAGTTATAGCGGAAGAGGGCTCTATGGCTACACCTTC. Protein: CASSYSGRGLYGYTF.

For the CDR3, the DNA is TGTGCCAGCAGTTTCGACAGGGTGGGTGAAGCTTTCTTT. Its translation: CASSFDRVGEAFF. V and J are TRBV12-3 or TRBV12-4 and TRBJ1-1; 7 positions match TRBD1. Trimming took 3 bases from V and 7 from J; bases not matched to a gene: 5. This CDR3 has 13 amino acids.

This clonotype was observed many times. The chain links TRBV18 to TRBJ2-7; D not resolved. Trimming removed 0 bases from V and 7 bases from J, with 10 bases in between. CDR3 length: 13 residues. Germline values: CDR1 KGHSH, CDR2 LQKENI. CDR3 residues: CASSPPGLKEQYF. The DNA of the CDR3 is TGTGCCAGCTCACCACCCGGATTAAAGGAGCAGTACTTC.

This clonotype was counted a single time. For the CDR3, the DNA is TGCGCCAGCAGCTCCTCCCGGGCAACTAATGAAAAACTGTTTTTT. Its protein is CASSSSRATNEKLFF. V usage is TRBV5-1 and J usage is TRBJ1-4, with D unclear. Between the trimmed V and J ends, which lost 3 bases and 0 bases, there was a span of 9 bases. The germline V gene has CDR1 SGHRS and CDR2 YFSETQ. The CDR3 is made up of 15 amino acids.

This clonotype was seen at least ten times. The rearrangement links TRBV5-6 to TRBJ2-7; 9 bases fit TRBD2. Germline V gene data show CDR1 as SGHDT and CDR2 as YYEEEE. Trimming took 4 bases from V and 5 from J; bases not matched to a gene: 10. CDR3 length: 15 amino acids. CDR3 sequence reads: CASSPPSGRSDEQYF. Written as DNA, the CDR3 is TGTGCCAGCAGCCCTCCCAGCGGGAGGTCCGACGAGCAGTACTTC.

The gene calls are TRBV12-3 or TRBV12-4 and TRBJ2-3; D is unresolved. The CDR3 spans 13 residues. V was trimmed by 5 bases and J by 9 bases, leaving 15 bases between them. CDR3 protein: CASSPYDPRTQYF. Written as DNA, the CDR3 is TGTGCCAGCAGTCCCTACGACCCCCGGACGCAGTATTTT.

This clonotype occurred a few times. The chain couples TRBV3-1 to TRBJ2-7; TRBD2 agrees at 10 bases. V shed 6 bases and J 4 bases; nucleotides not matched to a gene: 6. CDR3 size: 14 residues. Germline V CDR1 and CDR2: LGHDT, YNNKEL (reference sequence). The CDR3 sequence is CASSLAGVSYEQYF. The CDR3 DNA reads as TGTGCCAGCAGTCTAGCGGGAGTCTCATACGAGCAGTACTTC.

This clonotype was seen more than once but under ten times. V is TRBV7-3 and J is TRBJ1-2; D might be TRBD1 (5 bases). V lost 5 bases and J lost 6, with 19 bases in between. Germline assignment: CDR1 SGHTA and CDR2 FQGTGA. This CDR3 region has 15 residues. The CDR3 DNA reads TGTGCCAGCAGCCCAGATTACTCCAGGGAGGATGGCTACACCTTC. Residues: CASSPDYSREDGYTF.

This clonotype occurred a few times. V is TRBV12-3 or TRBV12-4 and J is TRBJ2-1; TRBD2 matches 14 bases. Trimming cost V 5 bases and J 13 bases; bases outside gene matches: 4. CDR3 length equals 13 residues. The CDR3 protein is CASSRLAGGKQFF. DNA of the CDR3: TGTGCCAGCAGTCGACTAGCGGGAGGGAAACAGTTCTTC.

In DNA, the CDR3 is TGTGCCAGCTCACCAGGCAGGGGGTCCTACGAGCAGTACTTC. It encodes CASSPGRGSYEQYF. The chain links TRBV18 to TRBJ2-7; 7 bases agree with TRBD1. V shed 2 bases, J shed 1 base, and the junction held 2 bases outside the gene matches. This CDR3 spans 14 amino acids. Germline assignment: CDR1 KGHSH and CDR2 LQKENI.

This clonotype turned up a few times. The gene calls are TRBV12-5 and TRBJ2-1; 8 nucleotides match TRBD2. The germline gives CDR1 LGHNT, CDR2 FRNRAP. CDR3 length equals 17 residues. Germline trimming cut 6 bases from V and 8 bases from J; bases unmatched to any gene: 18. The CDR3 bases are TGTGCTAGTGGGTCAGGGTCGGTCGCGCCCGGGGGGGATGAGCAGTTCTTC. Translated: CASGSGSVAPGGDEQFF.

The V and J genes are TRBV6-6 and TRBJ1-1, with 9 bases matching TRBD1. With V trimmed by 0 bases and J by 11 bases, 7 bases remained unmatched. The CDR3 is 14 amino acids. Per the germline V gene, CDR1 is MNHNY and CDR2 is SVGAGI (reference sequence). The CDR3 reads CASSYSPGQGSAFF. The CDR3 DNA reads TGTGCCAGCAGTTACTCCCCGGGACAGGGCTCCGCTTTCTTT.

For the CDR3, the DNA is TGTGCCAGCAGCTTAACGGGAACCAGGACGAGAGGCAATGAGCAGTTCTTC. It translates to CASSLTGTRTRGNEQFF. The chain joins TRBV7-3 to TRBJ2-1, with D unresolved. There are 17 residues in the CDR3. Germline CDR1 SGHTA, CDR2 FQGTGA. Trimming removed 0 bases at V and 6 bases at J, with 18 bases between.

CDR3 amino acids: CASSLPGSTDTQYF. As DNA, the CDR3 is TGCGCCAGCAGCTTGCCGGGAAGCACAGATACGCAGTATTTT. The J gene is TRBJ2-3, the V gene TRBV5-1; D possibly corresponds to TRBD2 (5 bases). Germline V gene data show CDR1 as SGHRS and CDR2 as YFSETQ. The ends were cut back, 1 base at V and 0 bases at J, with 6 bases in the middle. CDR3 length equals 14 residues.

This clonotype was observed at least ten times. This chain links TRBV11-2 with TRBJ2-4, with D possibly TRBD1 on 6 matching bases. Germline assignment: CDR1 SGHAT and CDR2 FQNNGV. This CDR3 contains 15 residues. Trimming cost V 4 bases and J 6 bases, with 16 bases left between them. CDR3 nucleotide sequence: TGTGCCAGCAGCTCCAGGGGATCTGGTGGAAACATTCAGTACTTC. Its protein product is CASSSRGSGGNIQYF.

Details on this clonotype: A much larger clone lies one base from this, so it may be a read error. The gene calls are TRBV12-3 or TRBV12-4 and TRBJ2-7, with D uncertain. Trimming left V 4 bases short and J 2 bases short, with 12 bases between. There are 14 residues in the CDR3. The CDR3: CASSSRLGAYEQYF. DNA for the CDR3: TGTGCCAGCAGTTCAAGACTGGGCGCCTACGAGCAGTACTTC.

The chain links TRBV19 to TRBJ1-5; a weak D match, TRBD1 (5 bases). The CDR3 loop spans 15 amino acids. Trimming left V 3 bases short and J 1 base short, with 10 bases between. CDR1 is LNHDA and CDR2 is SQIVND in the germline V gene (reference sequence). The CDR3 reads CASSMHGASNQPQHF. DNA for the CDR3: TGTGCCAGTAGTATGCATGGGGCCAGCAATCAGCCCCAGCATTTT.

This clonotype has just a few counts. The chain is built from TRBV6-1 and TRBJ2-5; no reliable D call. Trimming cost V 6 bases and J 2 bases, with 13 bases left between them. The germline V gene encodes CDR1 MNHNS and CDR2 SASEGT. The CDR3 sequence is 14 residues long. The chain's CDR3 is CASSASDGQETQYF. In nucleotides, the CDR3 is TGTGCCAGCAGCGCCAGTGACGGGCAAGAGACCCAGTACTTC.

The V call is TRBV13, the J call TRBJ2-1; D is unresolved. The CDR3 length is 14 residues. Germline values: CDR1 PRHDT, CDR2 FYEKMQ (reference sequence). Trimming cost V 0 bases and J 8 bases, with 11 bases left between them. The CDR3 protein is CASSLGPVLDEQFF. The DNA of the CDR3 is TGTGCCAGCAGCTTAGGGCCGGTTTTGGATGAGCAGTTCTTC.

The chain recombines TRBV24-1 with TRBJ1-4; D is possibly TRBD1 (5 bases). V dropped 7 bases and J dropped 6 bases, with 8 bases sitting between them. The length of the CDR3 is 12 residues. Germline V CDR1 and CDR2: KGHDR, SFDVKD. CDR3 amino acids: CATRGRDEKLFF. CDR3 nucleotide sequence: TGTGCCACCAGGGGACGTGATGAAAAACTGTTTTTT.

Ten or more counts support this clonotype. The chain employs TRBV3-1 and TRBJ2-7; tentatively, D is TRBD2 (6 bases). CDR1 and CDR2 from the germline V gene are LGHDT and YNNKEL (reference sequence). This CDR3 comprises 15 residues. V lost 3 bases to trimming and J lost 0 bases, with 12 bases between them. The CDR3 protein is CASSHGLMSSYEQYF. DNA for the CDR3: TGTGCCAGCAGCCACGGACTAATGAGCTCCTACGAGCAGTACTTC.

This clonotype turned up a few times. This chain connects TRBV19 to TRBJ1-5, with a tentative D call TRBD1 (5 bases). Germline V gene data show CDR1 as LNHDA and CDR2 as SQIVND (reference sequence). V lost 3 bases and J lost 2, with 17 bases in between. The CDR3 extends over 17 amino acids. Written as DNA, the CDR3 is TGTGCCAGTAGTATCATAACGAGGGGAGGCCGCAATCAGCCCCAGCATTTT. Amino acid sequence: CASSIITRGGRNQPQHF.

This clonotype was counted many times. CDR3 residues: CASSLGGAGMKTQYF. The CDR3, as DNA: TGTGCCAGCAGCTTAGGCGGGGCAGGGATGAAGACCCAGTACTTC. The J gene is TRBJ2-5, the V gene TRBV11-3, with D maybe TRBD2 (6 bases). From germline, CDR1 is SGHNT and CDR2 YENEEA. Between the trimmed V and J ends, which lost 1 base and 6 bases, there was a span of 15 bases. CDR3 size: 15 residues. Full variable domain (remainder filled in from reference TRBV11-3 and TRBJ2-5): EAGVVQSPRYKIIEKKQPVAFWCNPISGHNTLYWYLQNLGQGPELLIRYENEEAVDDSQLPKDRFSAERLKGVDSTLKIQPAELGDSAVYLCASSLGGAGMKTQYFGPGTRLLVL.

This chain joins TRBV6-1 and TRBJ1-1; D not resolved. Germline CDR1 MNHNS, CDR2 SASEGT. The V end lost 3 bases, the J end lost 6 bases, and 11 bases lay between the germline ends. This CDR3 spans 13 amino acids. CDR3 protein: CASSDIIIAEAFF. DNA of the CDR3: TGTGCCAGCAGTGACATAATAATAGCTGAAGCTTTCTTT.

This clonotype was seen at least ten times. The chain has TRBV5-1 and TRBJ2-7, with TRBD2 matching over 10 bases. The CDR3 extends over 12 amino acids. V lost 7 bases and J lost 3; bases outside the gene matches: 1. Germline V gene data show CDR1 as SGHRS and CDR2 as YFSETQ. The CDR3 reads CASASGSYEQYF. The CDR3, as DNA: TGCGCCAGCGCTAGCGGGAGCTACGAGCAGTACTTC.